One sample yielded the 21 T cell receptor beta chains listed below, sequenced in a study of Ad26.COV2.S vaccination and SARS-CoV-2 variants (dated by TCRdb to the early 2020s). What this sample's treatment or condition label stands for: roughly 20 received Ad26.COV2.S at low or high dose, single or two shots; about 5 received placebo; per-sample allocation not given. Repertoires of vaccine and placebo recipients were sequenced from samples taken on day 63 after the first injection. Preparation of the library involved the immunoSEQ multiplex PCR assay. This is the immuneACCESS table as TCRdb keeps it, with only in-frame sequences that have V and J called. A part of the clones is gone; compared with another copy, unresolved V genes explain less than half, and the rest is unexplained. The sample profile shows 300,000 to 400,000 clones; roughly 91% of them were found once. The ten most abundant clones make up roughly 3.2% of the sample.

The sequencing used peripheral blood, collected in a trial of Ad26.COV2.S vaccine versus placebo. These TCRs come from a person between 18 and 59 years old who received the Ad26.COV2.S COVID-19 vaccine or a placebo.

In DNA, the CDR3 is TGTGCCAGCAGTGACCAGACAGGGGAGAAGGAAAAACTGTTTTTT. It yields the protein CASSDQTGEKEKLFF. V usage is TRBV6-1 and J usage is TRBJ1-4; TRBD1 agrees at 8 bases. Germline V gene data show CDR1 as MNHNS and CDR2 as SASEGT. The CDR3 runs 15 residues. Trimming cost V 3 bases and J 8 bases; bases outside gene matches: 8.

The chain combines TRBV7-9 with TRBJ1-1; tentatively, D is TRBD1 (5 bases). The CDR3 contains 14 residues. CDR1 is SEHNR, CDR2 FQNEAQ, per germline (reference sequence). V lost 5 bases, J lost 3 bases, and 13 bases lay in between. In DNA form, the CDR3 reads TGTGCCAGCAGCCCTCTAATGGGGGACACTGAAGCTTTCTTT. Amino acids: CASSPLMGDTEAFF.

The chain carries TRBV5-1 and TRBJ1-2, with TRBD1 as a possible D gene (6 bases). CDR3 length: 16 residues. V was trimmed by 0 bases and J by 4 bases, leaving 16 bases between them. The germline gives CDR1 SGHRS, CDR2 YFSETQ. CDR3 sequence reads: CASSLESPGRGYGYTF. CDR3 coding DNA: TGCGCCAGCAGCTTGGAGTCCCCCGGCAGGGGCTATGGCTACACCTTC.

The sample holds one count of this clone. This chain joins TRBV9 and TRBJ2-7, with TRBD2 matching over 12 bases. Germline lookup yields CDR1 SGDLS and CDR2 YYNGEE. This CDR3 spans 16 amino acids. The V segment lost 4 bases and the J segment 2 bases; nucleotides outside the gene matches: 7. CDR3 coding DNA: TGTGCCAGCAGCCCCCGACTAGCGGGGGTTCCCTACGAGCAGTACTTC. This gives the protein CASSPRLAGVPYEQYF.

The chain joins TRBV10-3 to TRBJ1-1; D uncertain. Per the germline V gene, CDR1 is ENHRY and CDR2 is SYGVKD. V dropped 3 bases and J dropped 3 bases, with 8 bases sitting between them. The CDR3 runs 13 residues. CDR3 protein: CAISEQMYTEAFF. The CDR3, as DNA: TGTGCCATCAGTGAACAGATGTACACTGAAGCTTTCTTT.

The J gene is TRBJ2-2, the V gene TRBV6-5; D is perhaps TRBD1 (6 bases). CDR1 is MNHEY and CDR2 is SVGAGI in the germline V gene. Trimming pared 11 bases from V and 3 bases from J, leaving 19 bases between. The CDR3 spans 15 residues. CDR3 protein: CAARLNREYTGELFF. The CDR3 DNA reads as TGTGCCGCGCGCCTCAACAGGGAATACACCGGGGAGCTGTTTTTT.

This chain links TRBV7-9 with TRBJ2-3; D possibly corresponds to TRBD2 (5 bases). Germline V gives CDR1 SEHNR, CDR2 FQNEAQ (reference sequence). The CDR3 sequence is 13 residues long. Trimming cost V 1 base and J 8 bases, with 10 bases left between them. The CDR3 region is CASSLGSRGTQYF. Here the CDR3 DNA reads TGTGCCAGCAGCTTAGGGTCACGGGGTACGCAGTATTTT. The entire variable domain, with the rest obtained from reference TRBV7-9 and TRBJ2-3, is as follows: DTGVSQNPRHKITKRGQNVTFRCDPISEHNRLYWYRQTLGQGPEFLTYFQNEAQLEKSRLLSDRFSAERPKGSFSTLEIQRTEQGDSAMYLCASSLGSRGTQYFGPGTRLTVL.

The chain combines TRBV5-1 with TRBJ1-1, with D maybe TRBD1 (5 bases). Trimming took 4 bases from V and 5 from J, leaving 21 bases between them. This CDR3 region has 16 residues. CDR1 SGHRS and CDR2 YFSETQ come from the germline V gene. The CDR3 loop is CASSPTRPGGATEAFF. CDR3 DNA: TGCGCCAGCAGCCCCACACGTCCGGGGGGAGCGACTGAAGCTTTCTTT.

This chain links TRBV28 with TRBJ2-7, with 7 bases identical to TRBD2. After removal of 8 bases from V and 4 bases from J, the junction contained 14 bases not matched to a gene. Germline values: CDR1 MDHEN, CDR2 SYDVKM. This CDR3 spans 15 amino acids. CDR3 sequence: CASLTHDGGRYEQYF. CDR3 DNA: TGTGCCAGCCTGACCCACGACGGGGGGAGGTACGAGCAGTACTTC.

The V call is TRBV30, the J call TRBJ2-2; 7 bases agree with TRBD1. Germline V CDR1 and CDR2: GTSNPN, SVGIG (reference sequence). The J segment lost 2 bases and the V segment lost 3 bases, leaving 3 bases of the junction unmatched. The CDR3 spans 14 residues. The CDR3 coding sequence is TGTGCCTGGAGGGGGGACAGCAACACCGGGGAGCTGTTTTTT. Its translation: CAWRGDSNTGELFF.

DNA for the CDR3: TGCGCCAGCAGCCTAGCGGGGGGGCCAGGAAATGAGCAGTTCTTC. Amino acids: CASSLAGGPGNEQFF. The chain is built from TRBV5-1 and TRBJ2-1; 12 bases are shared with TRBD2. Germline CDR1 reads SGHRS; CDR2 reads YFSETQ. V lost 4 bases and J lost 7; bases outside the gene matches: 6. The CDR3 consists of 15 residues.

About this clone itself: The same CDR3 can be traced to other DNA sequences in this sample. This chain uses TRBV7-3 with TRBJ2-2; a possible D gene is TRBD2 (6 bases). Germline-derived CDR1 and CDR2 are SGHTA and FQGTGA. This CDR3 spans 15 amino acids. V was pared by 1 base and J by 4 bases, with 10 bases between. The CDR3 spells CASSLKFGGTGELFF. CDR3 in DNA: TGTGCCAGCAGCTTAAAATTCGGGGGCACCGGGGAGCTGTTTTTT.

J is TRBJ1-4 and V is TRBV7-6; maybe TRBD1 (5 bases). Germline V CDR1 and CDR2: SGHVS, FNYEAQ. The V and J ends lost 5 bases and 2 bases respectively, with 9 bases between them. This CDR3 is 14 amino acids long. CDR3 region: CASSLRGTNEKLFF. CDR3 DNA sequence: TGTGCCAGCAGCCTCCGGGGGACTAATGAAAAACTGTTTTTT.

The chain combines TRBV5-4 with TRBJ2-3; 7 bases fit TRBD1. CDR1 and CDR2 from the germline V gene are SGHNT and YYREEE (reference sequence). The CDR3 totals 17 residues. V shed 4 bases and J 2 bases; nucleotides not matched to a gene: 13. The CDR3 reads CASSQAGTVFFTDTQYF. In DNA, the CDR3 is TGTGCCAGCAGCCAGGCCGGGACAGTATTTTTCACAGATACGCAGTATTTT.

V usage is TRBV2 and J usage is TRBJ2-2; D not certain. The germline V gene encodes CDR1 SNHLY and CDR2 FYNNEI. Deletions cut 6 bases from V and 5 bases from J, with 13 bases between. This CDR3 comprises 14 residues. The CDR3 DNA is TGTGCCAGCAGGAGCAGCCCTCAGACCGGGGAGCTGTTTTTT. This gives the protein CASRSSPQTGELFF.

This sequence joins TRBV6-5 and TRBJ2-7; D ambiguous. The germline V gene has CDR1 MNHEY and CDR2 SVGAGI. This CDR3 has 16 residues. V lost 0 bases, J lost 0 bases, and 12 bases lay in between. CDR3 loop: CASSYSEGQPSYEQYF. CDR3 DNA sequence: TGTGCCAGCAGTTACTCGGAAGGGCAGCCCTCCTACGAGCAGTACTTC.

This chain uses TRBV5-1 with TRBJ2-3, with D possibly being TRBD2 (6 bases). The CDR3 sequence is 18 residues long. Germline-derived CDR1 and CDR2 are SGHRS and YFSETQ. Trimming took 4 bases from V and 0 from J, leaving 21 bases between them. The CDR3 region is CASSPGLPSRPSTDTQYF. The CDR3 DNA follows: TGCGCCAGCAGCCCCGGACTACCCAGCCGCCCCAGCACAGATACGCAGTATTTT.

This rearrangement joins TRBV24-1 to TRBJ2-3, with D tentatively TRBD1 (6 bases). This CDR3 spans 15 amino acids. V lost 3 bases to trimming and J lost 5 bases, with 14 bases between them. In germline, CDR1 is KGHDR, CDR2 SFDVKD. CDR3 sequence (DNA): TGTGCCACCAGTGATCGTACCCCGGGACAAGATACGCAGTATTTT. Translating it yields CATSDRTPGQDTQYF.

The rearrangement uses TRBV28 and TRBJ1-1; 8 bases map to TRBD1. Germline V gene sequence: CDR1 MDHEN, CDR2 SYDVKM. With V trimmed by 2 bases and J by 11 bases, 7 bases remained unmatched. This CDR3 has 13 amino acids. The CDR3 DNA follows: TGTGCCAGCAGTTTACCCGACAGGGGTGCGGCTTTCTTT. Residues: CASSLPDRGAAFF.

This chain uses TRBV7-9 with TRBJ2-7; 11 bases match TRBD1. CDR1 is SEHNR, CDR2 FQNEAQ, per germline (reference sequence). The ends lost 3 bases at V and 3 bases at J; junction bases unmatched: 4. The CDR3 length is 15 residues. This CDR3 is CASSFRDRGVYEQYF. CDR3 in DNA: TGTGCCAGCAGCTTCCGGGACAGGGGGGTCTACGAGCAGTACTTC.

The chain joins TRBV19 to TRBJ1-1; D unclear. There are 13 residues in the CDR3. The germline gives CDR1 LNHDA, CDR2 SQIVND (reference sequence). V was clipped by 10 bases and J by 4 bases, with 16 bases between them. CDR3 in DNA: TGTGCCATTACGGACGGGGTGGGCACTGAAGCTTTCTTT. This sequence encodes CAITDGVGTEAFF.